This T cell receptor (beta chain) originates from a study of T-cell memory formation after mild COVID-19. TCR alpha and TCR beta cDNA libraries carrying sample barcodes and UMIs came from 5'RACE with constant-segment primers. In TCRdb, the 5' RACE reads were re-called with MiXCR into one record per CDR3 protein. Counted here are more than 300,000 distinct CDR3 sequences, 20% to 25% occurring once; the ten biggest clones make up under 25%. This clonotype occurred a few times. Its antigen is undetermined. Study findings and constraints: Mainly CM and EM harbored the contracting CD4+ clones; mainly EMRA harbored the CD8+ ones. Second-wave clones that peaked on day 37 lacked confirmed SARS-CoV-2 specificity. Pre-infection memory showed some responding clones, and this suggested that cross-reactive memory joined.

This clonotype was obtained from a man younger than 30 who had mild COVID-19 (a few samples of this study predate the infection). Cell type and time point are not known. Input material: PBMCs or a T cell subset sorted from them (not recorded which).

CDR3 in DNA: TGTGCTAGTGCCAAAACCGGGGAGCTGTTTTTT. It is translated as CASAKTGELFF. The chain employs TRBV12-5 and TRBJ2-2; D is unresolved. Germline CDR1 and CDR2: LGHNT and FRNRAP. There are 11 residues in the CDR3. Between the trimmed V and J ends, which lost 7 bases and 5 bases, there was a span of 5 bases. Looking up the rest from reference TRBV12-5 and TRBJ2-2 gives the full variable domain: DARVTQTPRHKVTEMGQEVTMRCQPILGHNTVFWYRQTMMQGLELLAYFRNRAPLDDSGMPKDRFSAEMPDATLATLKIQPSEPRDSAVYFCASAKTGELFFGEGSRLTVL.